This T cell receptor beta chain was observed in a study of cytomegalovirus exposure and HLA in healthy donors. The study, taken as a whole, reports: Immune exposure was documented only through CMV serostatus.

This CDR3 has 13 amino acids. Germline CDR1 SQVTM, CDR2 ANQGSEA. Trimming cost V 1 base and J 1 base, with 7 bases left between them. On this clone: Its target is not known.

PCR employed 60 Vbeta and 13 Jbeta primers. Assay used: immunoSEQ multiplex PCR; TCRdb lists only in-frame clones, some missing. This table has about 240,000 clones, around 81% appearing once. The V call is TRBV29-1, the J call TRBJ1-1; TRBD1 might be the D (6 bases). The sample was PBMCs. The source of this sequence is a woman aged 55-75 years in good health and CMV-seropositive. CDR3 nucleotide sequence: TGCAGCGTTGAAGTGGACAGGAACACTGAAGCTTTCTTT. It specifies CSVEVDRNTEAFF.